The source of this T cell receptor (beta chain) is a study of T cell repertoires in cytomegalovirus infection. The overall study: Well-studied HLA-B-restricted CMV epitopes were used in the study alongside recently identified HLA-C-restricted ones. Based on public TCR beta signatures, there were indications of CMV infection and of a matching HLA type.

Each CDR3 protein is one row after TCRdb ran MiXCR on the reads. The sample records about 500,000 distinct CDR3 sequences, 33% being singletons. Whole-study findings and limits: HLA-C-restricted CMV-specific TCR beta clonotypes were dominant in the ex vivo response. The cumulative frequency of public TCR beta families identified carriers of CMV plus the relevant HLA.

The germline V gene has CDR1 ENHRY and CDR2 SYGVKD. The CDR3 consists of 12 residues. This clonotype was observed a handful of times. Its antigen is not known. Germline is not matched at one junction end, which may reflect a read error. This clonotype originated in a human donor in good health (CMV status not recorded). Some clones in this sample may be carry-over from other donors' samples. This chain joins TRBV10-3 and TRBJ2-7; 7 bases match TRBD1. Sequencing used cultured PBMCs, obtained from culture after CMV antigen stimulation. CDR3 coding DNA: TGTGCCATCAGTGAGTCAAGGCCGGGACAGAATTTC. This gives the protein CAISESRPGQNF.